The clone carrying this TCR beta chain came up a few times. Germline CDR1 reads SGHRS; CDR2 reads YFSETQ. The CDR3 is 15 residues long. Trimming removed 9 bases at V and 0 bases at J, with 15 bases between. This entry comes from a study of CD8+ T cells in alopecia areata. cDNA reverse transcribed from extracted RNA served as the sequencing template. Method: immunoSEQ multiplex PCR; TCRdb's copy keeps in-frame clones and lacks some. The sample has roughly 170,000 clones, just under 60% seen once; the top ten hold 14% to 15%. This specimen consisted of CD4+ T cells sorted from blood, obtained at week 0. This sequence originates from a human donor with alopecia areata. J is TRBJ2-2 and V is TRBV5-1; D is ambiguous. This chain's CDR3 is CATRKETANTGELFF. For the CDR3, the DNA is TGCGCCACCAGGAAGGAGACCGCGAACACCGGGGAGCTGTTTTTT.